This passage covers 21 T cell receptor beta chains from one sample sequenced in a study of breast tumors, draining lymph nodes, adjacent tissues. One entry per CDR3 protein, called by TCRdb with MiXCR from the multiplex PCR reads. Of about 15,000 distinct CDR3 sequences in the sample, more than 40% were seen once. Sequenced material: tumor-adjacent breast tissue. All receptors derive from a female donor with breast cancer. Some clones in this sample may be carry-over from other donors' samples.

By frequency in the sample, this clonotype is medium-sized (0.01 to 0.1%). A much larger clone sits a single nucleotide away, making a read error possible. The chain is built from TRBV20-1 and TRBJ1-2; possibly TRBD1 for D (6 bases). This CDR3 is 15 amino acids long. Germline CDR1 reads DFQATT; CDR2 reads SNEGSKA (reference sequence). Trimming cost V 3 bases and J 4 bases, with 18 bases left between them. The CDR3 loop is CSASQGQLTTYGYTF. The DNA of the CDR3 is TGCAGTGCTAGTCAAGGACAGCTAACCACCTATGGCTACACCTTC.

The chain combines TRBV20-1 with TRBJ2-1; D unclear. Germline CDR1 is DFQATT and CDR2 is SNEGSKA (reference sequence). Trimming left V 5 bases short and J 5 bases short, with 10 bases between. The CDR3 runs to 12 residues. The CDR3 loop is CSALPRNNEQFF. CDR3 bases: TGCAGTGCTCTCCCTAGGAACAATGAGCAGTTCTTC.

This rearrangement joins TRBV4-2 to TRBJ2-1; no firm D call. CDR1 is LGHNA and CDR2 is YNFKEQ in the germline V gene. Between the trimmed V and J ends, which lost 0 bases and 9 bases, there was a span of 6 bases. This CDR3 has 12 amino acids. DNA of the CDR3: TGTGCCAGCAGCCAAGATTGGGGTGAGCAGTTCTTC. It encodes CASSQDWGEQFF.

This clonotype showed up just a few times. This chain links TRBV5-5 with TRBJ2-7; either TRBD1 or TRBD2 may supply D (6 bases each). V lost 4 bases and J 1 base, leaving 15 bases between the germline ends. The CDR3 contains 15 residues. From germline, CDR1 is SGHKS and CDR2 YYEKEE (reference sequence). CDR3 protein: CASSGGQGSSYEQYF. The CDR3 nucleotides are TGTGCCAGCAGCGGGGGGCAGGGTTCATCCTACGAGCAGTACTTC.

There are many counts of this clonotype. The chain is built from TRBV5-6 and TRBJ1-2, with D perhaps matching TRBD1 (5 bases). Deletions cut 4 bases from V and 5 bases from J, with 15 bases between. Germline CDR1 reads SGHDT; CDR2 reads YYEEEE. This CDR3 region has 14 residues. The CDR3: CASSPVDSPYGYTF. Here the CDR3 DNA reads TGTGCCAGCAGCCCCGTCGACAGCCCTTATGGCTACACCTTC.

This chain connects TRBV5-6 to TRBJ2-5; 9 nucleotides match TRBD1. Germline loops: CDR1 SGHDT, CDR2 YYEEEE. V trimming: 4 bases; J trimming: 1 base; junction bases outside the gene matches: 5. The CDR3 runs 15 residues. DNA of the CDR3: TGTGCCAGCAGCCTGAGGGGACAGGGCCAAGAGACCCAGTACTTC. Its translation is CASSLRGQGQETQYF.

The J gene is TRBJ1-2, the V gene TRBV6-6; 7 bases agree with TRBD1. The J segment lost 0 bases and the V segment lost 6 bases, leaving 10 bases of the junction unmatched. Per germline, CDR1 MNHNY and CDR2 SVGAGI (reference sequence). The CDR3 runs 16 residues. CDR3 loop: CASRPGTVRTNYGYTF. The CDR3 DNA follows: TGTGCCAGCAGACCCGGGACAGTCCGGACTAACTATGGCTACACCTTC.

Notes on this clonotype: The CDR3 does not close with the conserved phenylalanine or tryptophan, likely indicating a read error. The chain joins TRBV11-3 to TRBJ2-5; perhaps TRBD2 as D (6 bases). CDR3 size: 13 residues. With 4 bases removed from V and 7 bases from J, the gap between germline ends came to 13 bases. From germline, CDR1 is SGHNT and CDR2 YENEEA. DNA for the CDR3: TGTGCCAGCAGCTACGGGGGATCAGCGACCCAGTACCTC. Translation: CASSYGGSATQYL.

As regards this clonotype: One end of the junction is discordant with germline, which a read error may explain. The CDR3 spells CSVGSAGANEELFF. CDR3 coding DNA: TGCAGCGTTGGGTCGGCAGGGGCGAATGAAGAACTGTTTTTT. This chain connects TRBV29-1 to TRBJ1-4, with a tentative D call TRBD1 (6 bases). The CDR3 consists of 14 residues. CDR1 is SQVTM and CDR2 is ANQGSEA in the germline V gene.

The genes are TRBV20-1 and TRBJ2-1, with D perhaps TRBD1 or TRBD2 (5 bases each). Trimming shortened V by 6 bases and J by 10 bases, and 13 bases separated the two germline ends. In germline, CDR1 is DFQATT, CDR2 SNEGSKA (reference sequence). This CDR3 comprises 11 residues. CDR3 sequence reads: CSAGLAGEQFF. CDR3 sequence (DNA): TGCAGTGCGGGGCTAGCTGGCGAGCAGTTCTTC.

This clonotype has ten or more counts. Possible read error: a much larger clone is one base away. The chain combines TRBV6-5 with TRBJ1-6; TRBD1 is a possible D gene (5 bases). This CDR3 comprises 17 residues. V dropped 6 bases and J dropped 0 bases, with 15 bases sitting between them. CDR1 MNHEY and CDR2 SVGAGI come from the germline V gene. The chain's CDR3 is CASRHHRIGSYNSPLHF. Written as DNA, the CDR3 is TGTGCCAGCAGACACCACAGGATAGGCTCCTATAATTCACCCCTCCACTTT.

The chain joins TRBV6-1 to TRBJ2-2, with D unclear. Trimming cost V 4 bases and J 7 bases, with 4 bases left between them. Looked up from germline, CDR1 is MNHNS and CDR2 is SASEGT. The CDR3 is 11 residues long. In DNA, the CDR3 is TGTGCCAGCAGTGGAGGCGGGGAGCTGTTTTTT. Encoded protein: CASSGGGELFF.

This rearrangement joins TRBV20-1 to TRBJ2-1, with 12 positions matching TRBD2. V lost 0 bases, J lost 7 bases, and 7 bases stayed unmatched. This CDR3 is 16 amino acids long. Germline CDR1 reads DFQATT; CDR2 reads SNEGSKA (reference sequence). CDR3 protein: CSARDYPTSGRNEQFF. In DNA, the CDR3 is TGCAGTGCTAGAGATTACCCTACTAGCGGGAGGAATGAGCAGTTCTTC.

This chain uses TRBV5-1 with TRBJ1-4; D may be TRBD1 (5 bases). CDR3 length: 16 amino acids. Trimming shortened V by 3 bases and J by 3 bases, and 15 bases separated the two germline ends. Germline V CDR1 and CDR2: SGHRS, YFSETQ. CDR3 protein: CASSSGDTGANEKLFF. In DNA form, the CDR3 reads TGCGCCAGCAGCTCCGGCGACACGGGGGCTAATGAAAAACTGTTTTTT. Filled out from reference TRBV5-1 and TRBJ1-4, the complete variable domain reads KAGVTQTPRYLIKTRGQQVTLSCSPISGHRSVSWYQQTPGQGLQFLFEYFSETQRNKGNFPGRFSGRQFSNSRSEMNVSTLELGDSALYLCASSSGDTGANEKLFFGSGTQLSVL.

This clonotype was picked up a small number of times. The rearrangement joins TRBV5-1 to TRBJ1-2; maybe TRBD1 (6 bases). Trimming cost V 0 bases and J 4 bases, with 10 bases left between them. The CDR3 covers 14 residues. CDR1 SGHRS and CDR2 YFSETQ come from the germline V gene. The CDR3 loop is CASSLDQGSYGYTF. The CDR3 DNA sequence: TGCGCCAGCAGCTTGGATCAGGGGAGCTATGGCTACACCTTC.

This clonotype was recorded many times. The chain recombines TRBV7-3 with TRBJ2-3; 8 positions match TRBD1. Germline trimming cut 5 bases from V and 7 bases from J; bases unmatched to any gene: 5. Germline-derived CDR1 and CDR2 are SGHTA and FQGTGA. The CDR3 length is 13 residues. This CDR3 reads CASSQTGVNTQYF. The CDR3 nucleotides read TGTGCCAGCAGCCAGACAGGGGTAAATACGCAGTATTTT.

This chain uses TRBV7-9 with TRBJ2-7, with 11 bases that match TRBD1. This CDR3 is 16 amino acids long. Germline V lookup: CDR1 SEHNR, CDR2 FQNEAQ (reference sequence). V lost 5 bases to trimming and J lost 5 bases; unmatched junction nucleotides: 11. For the CDR3, the DNA is TGTGCCAGCAGCGACCGGGACAGGGGGTTTTTCAACGAGCAGTACTTC. Residues: CASSDRDRGFFNEQYF.

The chain recombines TRBV19 with TRBJ2-7, with 11 bases lining up with TRBD2. The CDR3 extends over 14 amino acids. V lost 9 bases to trimming and J lost 6 bases; unmatched junction nucleotides: 10. CDR1 is LNHDA and CDR2 is SQIVND in the germline V gene (reference sequence). CDR3 sequence: CASRLAGSFGEQYF. The CDR3 DNA follows: TGTGCCAGCAGACTAGCGGGATCCTTCGGCGAGCAGTACTTC.

Points on this clonotype: A much more abundant neighbour one base away suggests this may be a read error. The chain recombines TRBV7-2 with TRBJ1-1, with 8 bases fitting TRBD1. In germline, CDR1 is SGHTA, CDR2 FQGNSA. Trimming took 1 base from V and 7 from J; bases not matched to a gene: 5. The CDR3 spans 14 residues. The CDR3 sequence: CASSLGQGASEAFF. The CDR3 DNA reads TGTGCCAGCAGCTTAGGTCAGGGGGCGAGTGAAGCTTTCTTT. The full variable domain, its missing parts supplied by reference TRBV7-2 and TRBJ1-1, is GAGVSQSPSNKVTEKGKDVELRCDPISGHTALYWYRQSLGQGLEFLIYFQGNSAPDKSGLPSDRFSAERTGGSVSTLTIQRTQQEDSAVYLCASSLGQGASEAFFGQGTRLTVV.

This clonotype was seen a handful of times. This sequence joins TRBV20-1 and TRBJ2-1; 13 bases are a match to TRBD2. From germline, CDR1 is DFQATT and CDR2 SNEGSKA (reference sequence). This CDR3 has 13 residues. J was trimmed by 7 bases and V by 4 bases; bases with no gene match: 1. CDR3 in DNA: TGCAGTGCTACGACTAGCGGGAGGAATGAGCAGTTCTTC. The encoded protein is CSATTSGRNEQFF.

This clonotype occurred a few times. The rearrangement links TRBV9 to TRBJ2-5, with 7 nucleotides matching TRBD2. In germline, CDR1 is SGDLS, CDR2 YYNGEE. The CDR3 runs to 15 residues. Trimming removed 2 bases from V and 4 bases from J; junction bases left unmatched: 8. The CDR3 loop is CASSVWGGGGETQYF. DNA of the CDR3: TGTGCCAGCAGCGTGTGGGGGGGGGGGGGAGAGACCCAGTACTTC.